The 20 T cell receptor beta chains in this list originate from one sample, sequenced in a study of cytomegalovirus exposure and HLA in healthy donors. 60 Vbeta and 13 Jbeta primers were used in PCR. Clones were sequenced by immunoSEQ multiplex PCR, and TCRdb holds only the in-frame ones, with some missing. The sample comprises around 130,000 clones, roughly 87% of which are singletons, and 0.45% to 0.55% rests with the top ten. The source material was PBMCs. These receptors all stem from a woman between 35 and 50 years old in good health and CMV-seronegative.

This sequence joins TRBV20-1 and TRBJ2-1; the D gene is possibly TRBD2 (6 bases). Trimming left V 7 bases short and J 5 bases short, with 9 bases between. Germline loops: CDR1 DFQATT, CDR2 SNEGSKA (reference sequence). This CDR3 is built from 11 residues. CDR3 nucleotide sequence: TGCAGTGGGGAGGCACACAATGAGCAGTTCTTC. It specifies CSGEAHNEQFF.

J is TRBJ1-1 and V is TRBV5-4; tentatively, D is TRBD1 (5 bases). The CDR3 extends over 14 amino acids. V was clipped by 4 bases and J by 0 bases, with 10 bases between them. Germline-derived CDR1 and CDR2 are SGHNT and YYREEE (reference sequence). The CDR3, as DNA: TGTGCCAGCAGCCCGGCAGGGATGAACACTGAAGCTTTCTTT. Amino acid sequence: CASSPAGMNTEAFF.

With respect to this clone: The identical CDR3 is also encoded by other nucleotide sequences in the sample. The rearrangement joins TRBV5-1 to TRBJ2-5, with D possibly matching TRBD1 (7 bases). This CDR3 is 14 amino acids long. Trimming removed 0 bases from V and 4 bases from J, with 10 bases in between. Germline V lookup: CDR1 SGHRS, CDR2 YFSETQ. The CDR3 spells CASSLGQGGETQYF. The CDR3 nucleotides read TGCGCCAGCAGCTTGGGCCAGGGGGGAGAGACCCAGTACTTC.

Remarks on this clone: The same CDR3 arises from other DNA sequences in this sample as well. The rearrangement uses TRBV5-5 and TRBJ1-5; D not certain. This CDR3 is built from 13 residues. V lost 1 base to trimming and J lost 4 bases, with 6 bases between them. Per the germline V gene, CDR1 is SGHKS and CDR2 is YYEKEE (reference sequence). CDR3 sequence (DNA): TGTGCCAGCAGCTTGTCCGGGAATCAGCCCCAGCATTTT. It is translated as CASSLSGNQPQHF.

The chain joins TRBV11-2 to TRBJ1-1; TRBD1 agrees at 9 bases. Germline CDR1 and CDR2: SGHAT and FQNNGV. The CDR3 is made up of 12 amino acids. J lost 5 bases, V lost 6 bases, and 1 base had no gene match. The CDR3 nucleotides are TGTGCCAGCAGGGGACAGGGAACTGAAGCTTTCTTT. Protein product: CASRGQGTEAFF.

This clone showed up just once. The CDR3 protein is CASSPREGTEAFF. The DNA for the CDR3 is TGTGCCAGCTCACCAAGGGAGGGCACTGAAGCTTTCTTT. The rearrangement joins TRBV18 to TRBJ1-1; D is ambiguous. V was pared by 2 bases and J by 4 bases, with 8 bases between. The germline V gene encodes CDR1 KGHSH and CDR2 LQKENI. The CDR3 is made up of 13 amino acids.

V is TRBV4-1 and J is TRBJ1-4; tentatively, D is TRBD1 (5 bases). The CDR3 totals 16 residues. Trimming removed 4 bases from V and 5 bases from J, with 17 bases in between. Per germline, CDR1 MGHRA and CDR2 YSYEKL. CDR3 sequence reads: CASSLPWDGGNEKLFF. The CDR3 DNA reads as TGCGCCAGCAGCCTTCCCTGGGACGGGGGAAATGAAAAACTGTTTTTT.

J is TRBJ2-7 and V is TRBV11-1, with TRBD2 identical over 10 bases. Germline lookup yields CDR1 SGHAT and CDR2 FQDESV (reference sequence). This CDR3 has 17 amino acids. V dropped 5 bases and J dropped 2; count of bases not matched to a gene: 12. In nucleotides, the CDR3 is TGTGCCAGCAGCCCTCGCGGGGGAGCGGGGGGGGCCTACGAGCAGTACTTC. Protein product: CASSPRGGAGGAYEQYF.

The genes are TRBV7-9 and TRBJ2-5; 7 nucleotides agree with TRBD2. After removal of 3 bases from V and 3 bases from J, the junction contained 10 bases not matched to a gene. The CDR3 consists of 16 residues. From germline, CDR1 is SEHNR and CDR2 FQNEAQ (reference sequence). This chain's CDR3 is CASSFIRGRAEETQYF. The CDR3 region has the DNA TGTGCCAGCAGCTTTATTCGGGGGAGGGCGGAAGAGACCCAGTACTTC.

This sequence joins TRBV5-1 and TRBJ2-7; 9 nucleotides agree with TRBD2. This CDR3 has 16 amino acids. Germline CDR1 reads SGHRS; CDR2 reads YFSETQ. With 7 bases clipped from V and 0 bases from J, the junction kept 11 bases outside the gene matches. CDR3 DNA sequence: TGCGCCAGCCGGCTCAGGACTAGCGTATTCTCCTACGAGCAGTACTTC. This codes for CASRLRTSVFSYEQYF. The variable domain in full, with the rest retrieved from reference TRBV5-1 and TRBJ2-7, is KAGVTQTPRYLIKTRGQQVTLSCSPISGHRSVSWYQQTPGQGLQFLFEYFSETQRNKGNFPGRFSGRQFSNSRSEMNVSTLELGDSALYLCASRLRTSVFSYEQYFGPGTRLTVT.

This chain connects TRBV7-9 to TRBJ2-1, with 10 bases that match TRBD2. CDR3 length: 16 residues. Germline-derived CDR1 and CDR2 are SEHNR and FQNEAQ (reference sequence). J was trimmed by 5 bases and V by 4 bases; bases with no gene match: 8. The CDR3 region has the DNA TGTGCCAGCAGCTGGGGGCAGCGGGAGGGCCACAATGAGCAGTTCTTC. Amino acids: CASSWGQREGHNEQFF.

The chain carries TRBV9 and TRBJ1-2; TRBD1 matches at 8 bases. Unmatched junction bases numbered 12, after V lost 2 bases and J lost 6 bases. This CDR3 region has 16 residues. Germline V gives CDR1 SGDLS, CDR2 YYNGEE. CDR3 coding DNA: TGTGCCAGCAGCGTTCTGCAGGGGGCCCTCAGGAATGGCTACACCTTC. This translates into CASSVLQGALRNGYTF.

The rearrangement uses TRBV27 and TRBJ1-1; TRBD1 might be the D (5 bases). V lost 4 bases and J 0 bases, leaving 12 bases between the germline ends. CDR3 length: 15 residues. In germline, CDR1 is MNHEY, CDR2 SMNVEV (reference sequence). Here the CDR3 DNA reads TGTGCCAGCAGTTCCCTCGGGGGAATGAACACTGAAGCTTTCTTT. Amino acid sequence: CASSSLGGMNTEAFF.

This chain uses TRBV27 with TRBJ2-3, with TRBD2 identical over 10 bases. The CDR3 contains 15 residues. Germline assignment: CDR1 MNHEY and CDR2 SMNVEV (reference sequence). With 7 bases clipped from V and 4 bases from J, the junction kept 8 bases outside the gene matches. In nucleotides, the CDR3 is TGTGCCAGCAATCTCCTAGCGGGAGATCCAGATACGCAGTATTTT. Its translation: CASNLLAGDPDTQYF.

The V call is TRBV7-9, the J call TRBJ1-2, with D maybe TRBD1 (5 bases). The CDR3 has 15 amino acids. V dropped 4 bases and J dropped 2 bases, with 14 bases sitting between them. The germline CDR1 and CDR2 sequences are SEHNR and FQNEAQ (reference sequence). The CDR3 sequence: CASSSPTAWNYGYTF. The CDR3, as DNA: TGTGCCAGCAGCTCCCCGACAGCGTGGAACTATGGCTACACCTTC.

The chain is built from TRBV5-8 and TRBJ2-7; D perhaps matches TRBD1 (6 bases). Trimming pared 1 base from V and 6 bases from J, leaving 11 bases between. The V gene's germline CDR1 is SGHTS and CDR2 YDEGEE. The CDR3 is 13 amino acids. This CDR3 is CASSLNREGEQYF. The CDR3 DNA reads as TGTGCCAGCAGCTTGAACAGGGAAGGCGAGCAGTACTTC.

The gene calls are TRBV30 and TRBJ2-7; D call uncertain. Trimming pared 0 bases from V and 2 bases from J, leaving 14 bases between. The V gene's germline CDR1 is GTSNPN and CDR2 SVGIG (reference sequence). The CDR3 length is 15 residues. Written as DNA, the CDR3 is TGTGCCTGGAGTGTAGAGCCTTTTGTGCCCTACGAGCAGTACTTC. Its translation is CAWSVEPFVPYEQYF.

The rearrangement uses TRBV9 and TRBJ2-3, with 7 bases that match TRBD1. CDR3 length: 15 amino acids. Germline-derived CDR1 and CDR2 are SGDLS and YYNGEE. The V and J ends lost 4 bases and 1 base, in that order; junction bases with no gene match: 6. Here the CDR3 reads CASSPQGLGTDTQYF. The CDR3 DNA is TGTGCCAGCAGCCCACAGGGGTTAGGCACAGATACGCAGTATTTT.

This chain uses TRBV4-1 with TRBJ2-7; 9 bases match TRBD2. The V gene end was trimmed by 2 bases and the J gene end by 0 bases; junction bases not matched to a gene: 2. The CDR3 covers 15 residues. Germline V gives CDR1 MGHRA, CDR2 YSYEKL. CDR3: CASSQHSGSSYEQYF. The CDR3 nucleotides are TGCGCCAGCAGCCAACATAGCGGGAGCTCCTACGAGCAGTACTTC.

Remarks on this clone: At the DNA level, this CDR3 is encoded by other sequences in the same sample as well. CDR3 amino acids: CASSRTGVNEKLFF. CDR3 nucleotides: TGTGCCAGCAGTCGGACAGGGGTGAATGAAAAACTGTTTTTT. The chain links TRBV5-6 to TRBJ1-4, with 9 bases matching TRBD1. Unmatched junction bases numbered 4, after V lost 5 bases and J lost 5 bases. Germline V gene lookup returns CDR1 SGHDT and CDR2 YYEEEE. The length of the CDR3 is 14 residues.